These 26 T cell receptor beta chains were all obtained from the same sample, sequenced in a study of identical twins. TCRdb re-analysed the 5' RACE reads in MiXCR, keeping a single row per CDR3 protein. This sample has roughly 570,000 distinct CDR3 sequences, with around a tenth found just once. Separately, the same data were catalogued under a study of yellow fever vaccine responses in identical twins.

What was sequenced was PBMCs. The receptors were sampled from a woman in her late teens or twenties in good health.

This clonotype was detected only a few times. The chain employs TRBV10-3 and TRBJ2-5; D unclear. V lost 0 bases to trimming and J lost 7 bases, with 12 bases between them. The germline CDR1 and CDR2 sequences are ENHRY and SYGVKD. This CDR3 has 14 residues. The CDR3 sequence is CAISESGQAWTQYF. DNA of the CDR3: TGTGCCATCAGTGAGTCAGGGCAGGCGTGGACCCAGTACTTC.

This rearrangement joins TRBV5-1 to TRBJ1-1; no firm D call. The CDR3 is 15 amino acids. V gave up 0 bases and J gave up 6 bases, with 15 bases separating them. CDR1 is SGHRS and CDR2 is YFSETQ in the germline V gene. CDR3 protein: CASSLAVQARAEAFF. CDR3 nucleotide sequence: TGCGCCAGCAGCTTGGCTGTCCAAGCACGGGCTGAAGCTTTCTTT.

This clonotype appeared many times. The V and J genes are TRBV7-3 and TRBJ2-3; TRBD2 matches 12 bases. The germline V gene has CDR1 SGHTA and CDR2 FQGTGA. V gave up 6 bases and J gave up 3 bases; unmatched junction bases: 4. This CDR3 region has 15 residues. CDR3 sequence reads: CASSSLAGGTDTQYF. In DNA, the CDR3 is TGTGCCAGCAGTTCCCTAGCGGGGGGGACAGATACGCAGTATTTT.

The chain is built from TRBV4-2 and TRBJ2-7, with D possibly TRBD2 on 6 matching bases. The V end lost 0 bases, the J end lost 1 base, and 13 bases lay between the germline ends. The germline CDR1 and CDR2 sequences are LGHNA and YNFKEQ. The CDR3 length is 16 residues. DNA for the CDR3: TGTGCCAGCAGCCAAGATGCGACTAGTGTTTCCTACGAGCAGTACTTC. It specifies CASSQDATSVSYEQYF.

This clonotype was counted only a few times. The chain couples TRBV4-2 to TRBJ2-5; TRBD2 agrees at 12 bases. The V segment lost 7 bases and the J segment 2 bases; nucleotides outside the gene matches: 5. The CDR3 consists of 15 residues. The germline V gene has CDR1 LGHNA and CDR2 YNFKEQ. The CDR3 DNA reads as TGTGCCAGCAACCCCGGGACTAGCGGGCAAGAGACCCAGTACTTC. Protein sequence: CASNPGTSGQETQYF.

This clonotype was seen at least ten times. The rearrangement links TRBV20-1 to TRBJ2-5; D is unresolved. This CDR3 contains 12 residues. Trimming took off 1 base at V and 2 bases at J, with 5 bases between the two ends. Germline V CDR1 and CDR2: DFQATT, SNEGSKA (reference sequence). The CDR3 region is CSARVGQETQYF. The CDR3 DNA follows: TGCAGTGCTAGAGTCGGGCAAGAGACCCAGTACTTC.

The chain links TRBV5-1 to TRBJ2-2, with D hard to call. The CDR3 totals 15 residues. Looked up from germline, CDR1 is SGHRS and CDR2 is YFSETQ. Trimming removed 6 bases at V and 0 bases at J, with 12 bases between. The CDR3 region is CASTMSTANTGELFF. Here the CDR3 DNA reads TGCGCCAGCACTATGTCCACCGCGAACACCGGGGAGCTGTTTTTT.

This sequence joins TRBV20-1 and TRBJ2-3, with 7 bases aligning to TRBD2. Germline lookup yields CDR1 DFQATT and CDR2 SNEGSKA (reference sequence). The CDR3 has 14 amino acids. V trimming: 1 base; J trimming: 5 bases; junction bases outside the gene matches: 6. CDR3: CSARAGGKEDTQYF. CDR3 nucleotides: TGCAGTGCTAGAGCGGGGGGTAAGGAAGATACGCAGTATTTT.

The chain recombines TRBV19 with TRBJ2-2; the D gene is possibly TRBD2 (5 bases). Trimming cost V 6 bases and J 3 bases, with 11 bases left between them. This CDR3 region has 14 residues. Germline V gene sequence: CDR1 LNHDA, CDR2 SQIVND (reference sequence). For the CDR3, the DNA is TGTGCCAGTAGGCCCTTGAGGGACACCGGGGAGCTGTTTTTT. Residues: CASRPLRDTGELFF.

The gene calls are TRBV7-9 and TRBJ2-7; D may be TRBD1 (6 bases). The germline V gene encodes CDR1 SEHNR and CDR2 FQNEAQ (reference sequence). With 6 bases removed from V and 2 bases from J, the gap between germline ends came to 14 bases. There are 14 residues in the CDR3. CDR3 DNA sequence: TGTGCCAGCAGGGACAGCATACATCCCTACGAGCAGTACTTC. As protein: CASRDSIHPYEQYF.

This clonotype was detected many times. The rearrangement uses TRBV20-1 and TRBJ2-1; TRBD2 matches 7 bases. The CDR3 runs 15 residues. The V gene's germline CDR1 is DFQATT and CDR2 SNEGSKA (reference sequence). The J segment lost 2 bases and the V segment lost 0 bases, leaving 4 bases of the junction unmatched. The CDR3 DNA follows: TGCAGTGCTAGAGATCGGCTAGCGGCCTACAATGAGCAGTTCTTC. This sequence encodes CSARDRLAAYNEQFF.

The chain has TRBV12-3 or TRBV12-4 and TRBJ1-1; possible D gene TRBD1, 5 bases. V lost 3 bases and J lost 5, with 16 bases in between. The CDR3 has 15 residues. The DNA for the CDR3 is TGTGCCAGCAGTTTTATAGGGGCCGGTCGAACTGAAGCTTTCTTT. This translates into CASSFIGAGRTEAFF.

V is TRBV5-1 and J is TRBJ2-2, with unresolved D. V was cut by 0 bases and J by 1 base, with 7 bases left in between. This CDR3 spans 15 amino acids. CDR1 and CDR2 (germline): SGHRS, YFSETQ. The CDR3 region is CASSLGLMNTGELFF. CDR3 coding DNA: TGCGCCAGCAGCTTGGGGCTCATGAACACCGGGGAGCTGTTTTTT.

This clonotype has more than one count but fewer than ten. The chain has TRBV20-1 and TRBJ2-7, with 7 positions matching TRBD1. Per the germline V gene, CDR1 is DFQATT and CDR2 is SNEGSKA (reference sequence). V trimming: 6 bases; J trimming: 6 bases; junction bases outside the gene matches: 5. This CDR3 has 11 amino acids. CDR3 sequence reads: CSAKRTGEQYF. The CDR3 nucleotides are TGCAGTGCAAAAAGGACAGGCGAGCAGTACTTC.

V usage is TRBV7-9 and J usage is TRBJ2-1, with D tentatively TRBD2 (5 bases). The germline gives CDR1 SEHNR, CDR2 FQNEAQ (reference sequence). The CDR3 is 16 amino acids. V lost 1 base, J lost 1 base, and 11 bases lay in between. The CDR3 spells CASSLDASPSYNEQFF. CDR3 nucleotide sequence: TGTGCCAGCAGCTTAGATGCTAGCCCTTCCTACAATGAGCAGTTCTTC.

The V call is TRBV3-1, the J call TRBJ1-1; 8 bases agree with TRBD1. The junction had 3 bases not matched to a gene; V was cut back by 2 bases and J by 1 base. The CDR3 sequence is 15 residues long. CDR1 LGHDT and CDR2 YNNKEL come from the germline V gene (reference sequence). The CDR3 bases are TGTGCCAGCAGCCAACAGGACAGGGAGAACACTGAAGCTTTCTTT. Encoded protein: CASSQQDRENTEAFF.

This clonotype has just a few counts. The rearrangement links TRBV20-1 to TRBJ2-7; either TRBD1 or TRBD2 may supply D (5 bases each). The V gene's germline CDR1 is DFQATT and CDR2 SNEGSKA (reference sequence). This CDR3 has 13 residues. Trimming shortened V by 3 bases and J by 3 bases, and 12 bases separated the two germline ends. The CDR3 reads CSASWGSIYEQYF. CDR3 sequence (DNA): TGCAGTGCTAGTTGGGGGAGCATCTACGAGCAGTACTTC.

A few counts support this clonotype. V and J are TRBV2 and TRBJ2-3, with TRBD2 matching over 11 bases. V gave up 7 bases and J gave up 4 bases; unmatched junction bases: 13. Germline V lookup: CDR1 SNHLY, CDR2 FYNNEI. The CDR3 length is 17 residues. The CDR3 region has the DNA TGTGCCAGCATAGAGGGTAGTAGCGGGGGGGCAGCAGATACGCAGTATTTT. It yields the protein CASIEGSSGGAADTQYF.

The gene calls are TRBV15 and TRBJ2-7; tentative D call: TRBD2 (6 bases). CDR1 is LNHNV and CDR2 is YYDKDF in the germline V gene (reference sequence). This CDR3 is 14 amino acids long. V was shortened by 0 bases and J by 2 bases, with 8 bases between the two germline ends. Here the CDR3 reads CATSRDAGPYEQYF. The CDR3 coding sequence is TGTGCCACCAGCAGAGATGCGGGGCCCTACGAGCAGTACTTC.

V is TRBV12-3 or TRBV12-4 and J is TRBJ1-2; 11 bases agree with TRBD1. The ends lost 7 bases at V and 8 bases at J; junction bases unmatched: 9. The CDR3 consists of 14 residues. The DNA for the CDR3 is TGTGCCAGCAACCTGGGACAGGGGGGTGGCGGCTACACCTTC. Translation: CASNLGQGGGGYTF.

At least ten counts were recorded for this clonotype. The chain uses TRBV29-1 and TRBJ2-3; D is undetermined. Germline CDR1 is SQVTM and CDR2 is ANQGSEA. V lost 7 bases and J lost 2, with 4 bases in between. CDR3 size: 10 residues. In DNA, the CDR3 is TGCAGCGCAATCACAGATACGCAGTATTTT. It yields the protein CSAITDTQYF.

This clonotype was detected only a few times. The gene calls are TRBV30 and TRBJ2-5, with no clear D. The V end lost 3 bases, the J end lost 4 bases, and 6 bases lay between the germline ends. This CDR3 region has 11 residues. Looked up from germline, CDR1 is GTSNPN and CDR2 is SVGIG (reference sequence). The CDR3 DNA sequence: TGTGCCTGGAGAACTGCAGAGACCCAGTACTTC. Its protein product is CAWRTAETQYF.

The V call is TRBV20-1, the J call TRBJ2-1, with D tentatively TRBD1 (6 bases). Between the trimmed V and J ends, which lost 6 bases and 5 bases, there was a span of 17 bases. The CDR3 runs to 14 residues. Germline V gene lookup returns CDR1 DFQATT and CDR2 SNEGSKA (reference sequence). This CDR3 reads CSAGTNQRNNEQFF. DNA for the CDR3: TGCAGTGCGGGGACAAACCAAAGGAACAATGAGCAGTTCTTC.

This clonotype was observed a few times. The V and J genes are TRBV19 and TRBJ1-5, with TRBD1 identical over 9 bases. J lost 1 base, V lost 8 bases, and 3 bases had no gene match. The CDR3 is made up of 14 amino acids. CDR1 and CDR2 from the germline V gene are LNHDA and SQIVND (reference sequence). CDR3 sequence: CASQQGASNQPQHF. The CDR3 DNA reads TGTGCCAGTCAACAGGGGGCAAGCAATCAGCCCCAGCATTTT.

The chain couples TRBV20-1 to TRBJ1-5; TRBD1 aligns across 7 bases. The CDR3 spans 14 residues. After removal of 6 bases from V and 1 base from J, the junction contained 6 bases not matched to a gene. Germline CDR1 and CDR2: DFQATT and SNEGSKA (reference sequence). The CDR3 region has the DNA TGCAGTGCCGTGACAGGGTTCAGCAATCAGCCCCAGCATTTT. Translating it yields CSAVTGFSNQPQHF.

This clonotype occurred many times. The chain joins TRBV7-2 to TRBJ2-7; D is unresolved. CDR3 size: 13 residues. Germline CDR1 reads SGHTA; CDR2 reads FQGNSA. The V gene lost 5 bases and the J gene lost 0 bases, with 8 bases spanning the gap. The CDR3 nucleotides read TGTGCCAGCAGCCGTACAGCCTCCTACGAGCAGTACTTC. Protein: CASSRTASYEQYF.